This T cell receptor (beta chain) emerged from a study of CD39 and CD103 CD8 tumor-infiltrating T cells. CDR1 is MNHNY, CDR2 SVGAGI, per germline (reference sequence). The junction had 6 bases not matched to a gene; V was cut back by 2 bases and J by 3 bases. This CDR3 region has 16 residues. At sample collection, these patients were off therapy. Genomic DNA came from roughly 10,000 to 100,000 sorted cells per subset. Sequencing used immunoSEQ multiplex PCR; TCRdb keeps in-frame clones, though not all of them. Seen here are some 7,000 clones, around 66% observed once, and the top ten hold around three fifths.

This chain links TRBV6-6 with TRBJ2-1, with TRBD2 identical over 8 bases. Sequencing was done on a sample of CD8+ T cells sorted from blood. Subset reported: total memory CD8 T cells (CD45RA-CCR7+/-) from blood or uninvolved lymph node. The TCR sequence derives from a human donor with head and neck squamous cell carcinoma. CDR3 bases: TGTGCCAGCAGTTACGTGGCGGGAGGACTCTACAATGAGCAGTTCTTC. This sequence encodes CASSYVAGGLYNEQFF.